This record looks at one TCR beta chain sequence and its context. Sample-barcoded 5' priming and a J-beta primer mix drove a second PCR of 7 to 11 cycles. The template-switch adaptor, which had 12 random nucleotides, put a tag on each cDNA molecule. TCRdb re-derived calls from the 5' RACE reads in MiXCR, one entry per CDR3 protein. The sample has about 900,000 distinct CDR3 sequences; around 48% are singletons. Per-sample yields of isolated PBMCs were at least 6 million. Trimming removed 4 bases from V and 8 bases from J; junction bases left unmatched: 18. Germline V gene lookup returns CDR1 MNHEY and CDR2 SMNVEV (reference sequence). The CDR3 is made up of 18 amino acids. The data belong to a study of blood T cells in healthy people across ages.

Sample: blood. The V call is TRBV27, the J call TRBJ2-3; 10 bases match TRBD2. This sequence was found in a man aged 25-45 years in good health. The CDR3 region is CASSSTRTSGSDRGTQYF. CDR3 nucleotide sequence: TGTGCCAGCAGTTCCACAAGGACTAGCGGAAGCGACAGGGGTACGCAGTATTTT.